This TCR beta chain derives from a study of cytotoxic CD8 clonotypes in ibrutinib-treated CLL. In the study overall: The patient breakdown showed approximately 11 relapsed/refractory and around 16 treatment-naive cases, with fewer than 18 IGHV unmutated. Partial responses totalled some 24 and complete responses 2; after median about six years, 14 remained remitted and approximately twelve progressed.

Clones were read by immunoSEQ multiplex PCR, and TCRdb kept only the in-frame ones, dropping some. The sample includes approximately 48,000 clones, approximately 50% seen only once; the top ten take about 33%. About this clone itself: The antigen remains unidentified.

This CDR3 is built from 16 residues. Trimming removed 2 bases from V and 4 bases from J, with 15 bases in between. Germline V gene sequence: CDR1 SGHRS, CDR2 YFSETQ. Study findings and constraints: Public clonotypes (which were uncommon) either contracted or remained stable on treatment. Ibrutinib response saw clonality rise, and progression saw it return toward baseline.

The chain is built from TRBV5-1 and TRBJ1-4, with D possibly matching TRBD1 (5 bases). The TCR comes from a human donor with chronic lymphocytic leukemia. Source: PBMCs, taken after 12 months of ibrutinib treatment. CDR3 sequence: CASSFGVNQGNEKLFF. CDR3 sequence (DNA): TGCGCCAGCAGCTTTGGCGTGAATCAGGGTAATGAAAAACTGTTTTTT.